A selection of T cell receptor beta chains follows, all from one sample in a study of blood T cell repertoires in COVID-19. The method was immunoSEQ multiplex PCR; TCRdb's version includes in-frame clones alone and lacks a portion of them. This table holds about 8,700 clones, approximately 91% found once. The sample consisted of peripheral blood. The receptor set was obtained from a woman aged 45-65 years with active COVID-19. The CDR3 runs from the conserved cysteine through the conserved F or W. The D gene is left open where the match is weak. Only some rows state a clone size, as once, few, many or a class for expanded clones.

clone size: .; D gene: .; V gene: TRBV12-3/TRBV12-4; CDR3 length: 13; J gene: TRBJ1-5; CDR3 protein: CASSWTRNQPQHF; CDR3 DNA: TGTGCCAGCAGCTGGACACGGAATCAGCCCCAGCATTTT
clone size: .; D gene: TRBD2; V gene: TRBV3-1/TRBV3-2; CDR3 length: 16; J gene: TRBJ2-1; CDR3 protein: CASSHIAGGVYNEQFF; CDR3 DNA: TGTGCCAGCAGCCATATAGCGGGAGGCGTCTACAATGAGCAGTTCTTC
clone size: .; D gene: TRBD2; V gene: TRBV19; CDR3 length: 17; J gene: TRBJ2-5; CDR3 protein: CASSDPRAGLAVETQYF; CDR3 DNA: TGTGCCAGTAGTGACCCCCGCGCGGGACTAGCGGTCGAGACCCAGTACTTC
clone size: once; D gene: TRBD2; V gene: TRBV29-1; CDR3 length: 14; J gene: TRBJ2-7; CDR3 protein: CSVTTREGLYEQYF; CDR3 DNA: TGCAGCGTTACTACGCGGGAGGGCCTCTACGAGCAGTACTTC
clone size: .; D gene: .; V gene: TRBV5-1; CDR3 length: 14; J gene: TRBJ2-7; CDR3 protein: CASSPRQATYEQYF; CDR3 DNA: TGCGCCAGCAGCCCAAGGCAGGCGACCTACGAGCAGTACTTC
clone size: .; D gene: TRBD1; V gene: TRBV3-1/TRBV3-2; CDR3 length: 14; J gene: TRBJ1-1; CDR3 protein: CASSLQTGATEAFF; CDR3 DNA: TGTGCCAGCAGCCTCCAGACAGGGGCCACTGAAGCTTTCTTT
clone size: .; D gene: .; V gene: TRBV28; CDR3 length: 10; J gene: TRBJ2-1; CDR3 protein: CASSFNEQFF; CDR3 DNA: TGTGCCAGCAGCTTCAATGAGCAGTTCTTC
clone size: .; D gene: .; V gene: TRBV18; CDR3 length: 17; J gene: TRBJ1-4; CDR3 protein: CASSPPGTGSGGEKLFF; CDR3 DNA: TGTGCCAGCTCACCACCGGGTACAGGGTCGGGCGGTGAAAAACTGTTTTTT
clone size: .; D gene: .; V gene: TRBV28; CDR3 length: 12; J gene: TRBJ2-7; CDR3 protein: CASSSTVYEQYF; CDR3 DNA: TGTGCCAGCAGCTCGACAGTCTACGAGCAGTACTTC
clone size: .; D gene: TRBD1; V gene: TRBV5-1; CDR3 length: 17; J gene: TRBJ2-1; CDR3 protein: CASSLGPLGQGSNEQFF; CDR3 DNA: TGCGCCAGCAGCTTGGGCCCACTGGGACAGGGATCGAATGAGCAGTTCTTC
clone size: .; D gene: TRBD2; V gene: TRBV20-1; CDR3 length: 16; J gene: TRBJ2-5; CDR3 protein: CSASTAASGYQETQYF; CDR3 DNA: TGCAGTGCTAGTACGGCGGCTAGCGGTTACCAAGAGACCCAGTACTTC
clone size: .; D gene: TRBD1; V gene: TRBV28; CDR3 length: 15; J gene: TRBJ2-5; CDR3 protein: CASSLYRGYQETQYF; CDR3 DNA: TGTGCCAGCAGTTTATACAGGGGCTACCAAGAGACCCAGTACTTC
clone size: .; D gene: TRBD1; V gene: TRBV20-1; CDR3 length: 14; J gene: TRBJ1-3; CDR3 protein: CSASSRGAGNTIYF; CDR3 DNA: TGCAGTGCTAGTTCCAGGGGGGCTGGAAACACCATATATTTT
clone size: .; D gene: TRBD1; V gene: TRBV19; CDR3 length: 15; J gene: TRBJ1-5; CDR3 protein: CASRTTGGGIQPQHF; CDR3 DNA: TGTGCCAGTAGGACCACAGGGGGCGGGATTCAGCCCCAGCATTTT
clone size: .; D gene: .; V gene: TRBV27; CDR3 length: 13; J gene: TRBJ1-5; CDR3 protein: CASRGERNQPQHF; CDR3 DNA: TGTGCCAGCCGGGGGGAGCGCAATCAGCCCCAGCATTTT
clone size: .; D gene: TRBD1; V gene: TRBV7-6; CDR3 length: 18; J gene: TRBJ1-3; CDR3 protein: CASSSKPGQGAGGNTIYF; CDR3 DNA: TGTGCCAGCAGCTCAAAACCGGGACAGGGGGCGGGCGGAAACACCATATATTTT
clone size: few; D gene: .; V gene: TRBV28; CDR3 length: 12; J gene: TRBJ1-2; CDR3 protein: CASSLAGYGYTF; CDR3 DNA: TGTGCCAGCAGTTTGGCAGGCTATGGCTACACCTTC
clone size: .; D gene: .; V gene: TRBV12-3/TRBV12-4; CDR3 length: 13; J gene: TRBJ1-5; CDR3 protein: CASSLGVRQPQHF; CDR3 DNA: TGTGCCAGCAGTTTAGGCGTGAGGCAGCCCCAGCATTTT
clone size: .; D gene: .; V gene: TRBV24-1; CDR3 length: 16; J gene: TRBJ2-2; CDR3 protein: CATSDFRQANTGELFF; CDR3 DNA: TGTGCCACCAGTGATTTTCGGCAGGCGAACACCGGGGAGCTGTTTTTT
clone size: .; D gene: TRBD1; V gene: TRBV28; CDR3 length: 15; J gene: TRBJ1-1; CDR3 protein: CASIPGQGAGTEAFF; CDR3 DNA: TGTGCCAGCATTCCAGGACAGGGGGCAGGGACTGAAGCTTTCTTT
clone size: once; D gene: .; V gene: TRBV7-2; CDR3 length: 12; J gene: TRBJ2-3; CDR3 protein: CASSSPGDTQYF; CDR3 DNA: TGTGCCAGCAGCTCTCCAGGAGATACGCAGTATTTT
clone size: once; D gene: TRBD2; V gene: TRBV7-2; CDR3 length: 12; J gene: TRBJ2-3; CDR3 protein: CASSSPGGTQYF; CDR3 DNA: TGTGCCAGCAGCTCCCCGGGAGGTACGCAGTATTTT
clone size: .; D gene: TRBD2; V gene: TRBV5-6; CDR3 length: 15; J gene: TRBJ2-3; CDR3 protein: CASSLLAGDKNTQYF; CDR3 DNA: TGTGCCAGCAGCTTACTAGCGGGAGATAAGAATACGCAGTATTTT
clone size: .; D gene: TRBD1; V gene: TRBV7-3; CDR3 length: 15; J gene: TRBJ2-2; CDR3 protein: CASSPRDRGRGELFF; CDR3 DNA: TGTGCCAGCAGCCCCCGGGACAGGGGACGCGGGGAGCTGTTTTTT
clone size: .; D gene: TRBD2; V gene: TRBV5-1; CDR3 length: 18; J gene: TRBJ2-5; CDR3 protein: CASSWGRVAGVLGETQYF; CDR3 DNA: TGCGCCAGCAGCTGGGGGCGGGTAGCGGGAGTCTTAGGAGAGACCCAGTACTTC
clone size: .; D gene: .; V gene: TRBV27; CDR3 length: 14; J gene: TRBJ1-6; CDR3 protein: CASRSLQYNSPLHF; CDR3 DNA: TGTGCCAGCAGATCTTTACAGTATAATTCACCCCTCCACTTT
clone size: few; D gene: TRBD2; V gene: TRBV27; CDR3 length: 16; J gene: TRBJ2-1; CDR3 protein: CASTDLSGRLANEQFF; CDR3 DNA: TGTGCCAGCACCGACCTTAGCGGGAGGCTGGCCAATGAGCAGTTCTTC
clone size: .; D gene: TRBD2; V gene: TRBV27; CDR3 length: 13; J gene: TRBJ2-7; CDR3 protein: CASRRWGGYEQYF; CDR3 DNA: TGTGCCAGCAGGCGCTGGGGGGGGTACGAGCAGTACTTC
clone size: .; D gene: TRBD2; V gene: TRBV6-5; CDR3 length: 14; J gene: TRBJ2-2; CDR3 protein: CASSMGLAGGELFF; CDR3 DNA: TGTGCCAGCAGCATGGGACTAGCGGGCGGGGAGCTGTTTTTT
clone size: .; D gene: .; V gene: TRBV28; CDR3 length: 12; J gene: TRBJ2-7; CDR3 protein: CATTRGDYEQYF; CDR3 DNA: TGTGCCACCACCAGGGGGGACTACGAGCAGTACTTC
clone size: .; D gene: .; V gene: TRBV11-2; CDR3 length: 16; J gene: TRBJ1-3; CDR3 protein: CASSLEGLNSGNTIYF; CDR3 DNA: TGTGCCAGCAGCTTAGAGGGACTGAACTCTGGAAACACCATATATTTT
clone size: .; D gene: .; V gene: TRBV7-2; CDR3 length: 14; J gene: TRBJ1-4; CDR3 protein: CASSLLGPGEKLFF; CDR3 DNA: TGTGCCAGCAGCTTACTGGGCCCCGGTGAAAAACTGTTTTTT
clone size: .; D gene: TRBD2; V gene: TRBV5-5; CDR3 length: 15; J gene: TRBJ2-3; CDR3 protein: CASSLDSGRGNTQYF; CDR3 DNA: TGTGCCAGCAGCTTGGACAGCGGGAGAGGAAATACGCAGTATTTT
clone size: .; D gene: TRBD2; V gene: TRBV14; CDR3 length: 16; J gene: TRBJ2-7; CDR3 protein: CASSHPPGGESYEQYF; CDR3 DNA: TGTGCCAGCAGCCACCCCCCGGGAGGCGAATCCTACGAGCAGTACTTC
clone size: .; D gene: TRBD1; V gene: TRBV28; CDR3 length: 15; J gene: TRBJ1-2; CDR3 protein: CASSPTLTGIYGYTF; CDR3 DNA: TGTGCCAGCAGCCCTACCTTGACAGGGATCTATGGCTACACCTTC
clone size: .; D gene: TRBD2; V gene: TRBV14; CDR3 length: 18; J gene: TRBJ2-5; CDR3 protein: CASSPGLAGGTPKETQYF; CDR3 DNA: TGTGCCAGCAGCCCAGGGCTAGCGGGAGGGACCCCTAAAGAGACCCAGTACTTC
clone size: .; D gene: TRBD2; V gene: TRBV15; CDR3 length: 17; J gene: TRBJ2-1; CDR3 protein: CATSEPLGLATYNEQFF; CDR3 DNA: TGTGCCACCAGCGAACCCCTGGGACTAGCGACTTACAATGAGCAGTTCTTC